This T cell receptor beta chain was captured by sequencing in a study of T-cell memory formation after mild COVID-19. Whole-study context: TCR clustering was largely donor specific.

The CDR3 runs to 15 residues. Germline CDR1 MNHEY, CDR2 SMNVEV (reference sequence). With V trimmed by 3 bases and J by 6 bases, 6 bases remained unmatched. This clonotype was recorded a few times. The antigen is undetermined. Barcoded TCR alpha and TCR beta cDNA libraries with UMIs came from 5'RACE using constant-segment primers. MiXCR, applied by TCRdb to the 5' RACE reads, yields one record per CDR3 protein. The repertoire has about 350,000 distinct CDR3 sequences, over 13% of them found once; the top ten carry roughly 22%. Study outcomes and limitations: The main location of contracting CD4+ clones was CM and EM, and that of contracting CD8+ clones was EMRA. Clones that got smaller from day 15 to 85 had even CD4/CD8, while clones growing later tipped toward CD4+.

The sequenced sample consisted of PBMCs or a T cell subset sorted from them (not recorded which). The sequence came from a man in his late teens or twenties who had mild COVID-19 (a few samples of this study predate the infection). Cell type and time point are not known. The chain uses TRBV27 and TRBJ1-4; 8 positions match TRBD1. The CDR3, as DNA: TGTGCCAGCAGTTTGGTCAGGGGGCTTGATGAAAAACTGTTTTTT. Translating it yields CASSLVRGLDEKLFF.